The next 20 T cell receptor beta chains were all read from a single sample in a study of blood T cell repertoires in COVID-19. Here immunoSEQ multiplex PCR was the method, and the copy in TCRdb shows in-frame clones only, minus some. The top ten hold roughly 8.7% of the sample, which has 150,000 to 200,000 clones, about 78% seen once. What was sequenced was peripheral blood. The receptors come from a woman between 50 and 59 years old with active or convalescent COVID-19.

The rearrangement uses TRBV7-9 and TRBJ2-7; 7 positions match TRBD1. Trimming removed 4 bases from V and 7 bases from J; junction bases left unmatched: 10. Germline V lookup: CDR1 SEHNR, CDR2 FQNEAQ (reference sequence). The CDR3 covers 14 residues. CDR3 residues: CASSSAGTAGEQYF. The CDR3 region has the DNA TGTGCCAGCAGCTCCGCCGGGACAGCAGGAGAGCAGTACTTC.

V usage is TRBV28 and J usage is TRBJ1-6; TRBD1 aligns across 7 bases. With V trimmed by 5 bases and J by 8 bases, 12 bases remained unmatched. Germline assignment: CDR1 MDHEN and CDR2 SYDVKM. CDR3 length: 16 residues. CDR3 sequence: CASSIPQGMGYSPLHF. The DNA of the CDR3 is TGTGCCAGCAGTATTCCACAGGGGATGGGCTATTCACCCCTCCACTTT.

The chain recombines TRBV5-6 with TRBJ1-2; the D gene is possibly TRBD1 (6 bases). V dropped 0 bases and J dropped 12 bases, with 9 bases sitting between them. Germline lookup yields CDR1 SGHDT and CDR2 YYEEEE. The CDR3 runs to 11 residues. Here the CDR3 DNA reads TGTGCCAGCAGCTTGGGAGGGGGTGACACCTTC. Its protein product is CASSLGGGDTF.

This rearrangement joins TRBV5-1 to TRBJ2-1; the D gene is possibly TRBD2 (6 bases). CDR1 is SGHRS and CDR2 is YFSETQ in the germline V gene. The CDR3 has 14 amino acids. V shed 5 bases and J shed 2 bases, with 11 bases lying between them. The CDR3 DNA sequence: TGCGCCAGCAGGGTAGCGGAAACCTACAATGAGCAGTTCTTC. This translates into CASRVAETYNEQFF.

The rearrangement links TRBV7-9 to TRBJ2-3; 7 positions agree with TRBD2. V lost 0 bases to trimming and J lost 4 bases; unmatched junction nucleotides: 7. The V gene's germline CDR1 is SEHNR and CDR2 FQNEAQ (reference sequence). The CDR3 runs 16 residues. This chain's CDR3 is CASSLALSAGADTQYF. The CDR3 nucleotides read TGTGCCAGCAGCTTAGCGCTAAGTGCGGGAGCAGATACGCAGTATTTT.

The J gene is TRBJ2-1, the V gene TRBV7-9; 9 nucleotides line up with TRBD1. From germline, CDR1 is SEHNR and CDR2 FQNEAQ (reference sequence). The CDR3 contains 15 residues. V dropped 5 bases and J dropped 7; count of bases not matched to a gene: 9. CDR3 amino acids: CASSVRQGGLNEQFF. As DNA, the CDR3 is TGTGCCAGCAGCGTCCGACAGGGGGGGTTGAATGAGCAGTTCTTC.

The V and J genes are TRBV10-2 and TRBJ1-1; possibly TRBD1 for D (5 bases). Germline values: CDR1 WSHSY, CDR2 SAAADI. Trimming took off 3 bases at V and 5 bases at J, with 22 bases between the two ends. The CDR3 extends over 17 amino acids. The CDR3: CASSDPGASQRGTEAFF. The CDR3 DNA reads as TGCGCCAGCAGTGACCCCGGGGCTTCACAGCGGGGAACTGAAGCTTTCTTT.

The chain recombines TRBV5-4 with TRBJ2-3, with D unresolved. V gave up 7 bases and J gave up 4 bases, with 16 bases separating them. CDR3 length equals 14 residues. Germline-derived CDR1 and CDR2 are SGHNT and YYREEE (reference sequence). DNA for the CDR3: TGTGCCAGCGGAGACGGCATGTCGGCAGATACGCAGTATTTT. Translated: CASGDGMSADTQYF.

The V call is TRBV28, the J call TRBJ2-3, with 14 bases identical to TRBD2. V dropped 4 bases and J dropped 5; count of bases not matched to a gene: 11. Germline V lookup: CDR1 MDHEN, CDR2 SYDVKM. This CDR3 spans 18 amino acids. The CDR3 DNA reads TGTGCCAGCAGTTCAGGCGGGACTAGCGGGAGTATAATAGATACGCAGTATTTT. Its protein is CASSSGGTSGSIIDTQYF. The entire variable domain, with the rest obtained from reference TRBV28 and TRBJ2-3, is as follows: DVKVTQSSRYLVKRTGEKVFLECVQDMDHENMFWYRQDPGLGLRLIYFSYDVKMKEKGDIPEGYSVSREKKERFSLILESASTNQTSMYLCASSSGGTSGSIIDTQYFGPGTRLTVL.

The gene calls are TRBV6-1 and TRBJ2-5, with D perhaps TRBD2 (6 bases). From germline, CDR1 is MNHNS and CDR2 SASEGT. V was pared by 1 base and J by 3 bases, with 15 bases between. The CDR3 totals 16 residues. The CDR3 here is CASSEGRVMTKETQYF. CDR3 nucleotide sequence: TGTGCCAGCAGTGAAGGGAGGGTGATGACAAAAGAGACCCAGTACTTC.

The chain links TRBV12-3 or TRBV12-4 to TRBJ2-7; perhaps TRBD2 as D (5 bases). The CDR3 totals 13 residues. Trimming removed 0 bases from V and 3 bases from J, with 6 bases in between. The CDR3 nucleotides read TGTGCCAGCAGTTTAGCGGGGAGCTACGAGCAGTACTTC. It translates to CASSLAGSYEQYF.

The rearrangement uses TRBV30 and TRBJ1-6; possibly TRBD1 for D (5 bases). V lost 1 base and J 6 bases, leaving 16 bases between the germline ends. The V gene's germline CDR1 is GTSNPN and CDR2 SVGIG (reference sequence). The CDR3 runs 16 residues. CDR3 sequence: CAWSAGRVRGNSPLHF. The CDR3 nucleotides are TGTGCCTGGAGTGCGGGCCGAGTTAGGGGTAATTCACCCCTCCACTTT.

This clone was detected once. The chain uses TRBV4-2 and TRBJ2-6; TRBD1 matches 7 bases. V lost 2 bases to trimming and J lost 0 bases; unmatched junction nucleotides: 4. CDR3 length equals 17 residues. Germline values: CDR1 LGHNA, CDR2 YNFKEQ. DNA of the CDR3: TGTGCCAGCAGCCAACCGGGACAGAACTCTGGGGCCAACGTCCTGACTTTC. This gives the protein CASSQPGQNSGANVLTF.

V gene TRBV9 combines with J gene TRBJ1-1; D might be TRBD1 (5 bases). Germline V gene data show CDR1 as SGDLS and CDR2 as YYNGEE. The CDR3 is 16 residues long. Trimming cost V 0 bases and J 8 bases, with 20 bases left between them. The CDR3 DNA sequence: TGTGCCAGCAGCGTAGCTACTGGAGGGGTCCAGGGAGAAGCTTTCTTT. Its protein is CASSVATGGVQGEAFF.

J is TRBJ1-5 and V is TRBV10-3; D call uncertain. The CDR3 contains 14 residues. V was clipped by 2 bases and J by 2 bases, with 7 bases between them. Germline CDR1 and CDR2: ENHRY and SYGVKD. CDR3 DNA: TGTGCCATCAGTGAGGGGAGGGGCAATCAGCCCCAGCATTTT. Translation: CAISEGRGNQPQHF.

This clone was detected only a few times. This chain uses TRBV7-2 with TRBJ2-3; 8 bases fit TRBD1. V shed 1 base and J 1 base; nucleotides not matched to a gene: 7. The CDR3 sequence is 17 residues long. In germline, CDR1 is SGHTA, CDR2 FQGNSA. CDR3 in DNA: TGTGCCAGCAGCTTAGGACCCAGGGGGCTACGCACAGATACGCAGTATTTT. This encodes CASSLGPRGLRTDTQYF.

V usage is TRBV5-6 and J usage is TRBJ1-4; D is ambiguous. V was trimmed by 0 bases and J by 10 bases, leaving 7 bases between them. Per germline, CDR1 SGHDT and CDR2 YYEEEE. The CDR3 spans 12 residues. Here the CDR3 DNA reads TGTGCCAGCAGCTTGGGAGGGCTAAAACTGTTTTTT. Translated, it gives CASSLGGLKLFF.

The chain uses TRBV3-1 (or the pseudogene TRBV3-2) and TRBJ1-2, with 7 bases matching TRBD1. The CDR3 runs 15 residues. In germline, CDR1 is LGHDT, CDR2 YNNKEL (reference sequence). V shed 5 bases and J 8 bases; nucleotides not matched to a gene: 14. CDR3 in amino acids: CASSKGAGAGEGYTF. The CDR3 DNA follows: TGTGCCAGCAGCAAGGGGGCAGGAGCAGGTGAGGGCTACACCTTC.

The CDR3 loop is CASSSAGGTDTQYF. DNA for the CDR3: TGTGCCAGCAGCTCCGCCGGGGGCACAGATACGCAGTATTTT. The chain combines TRBV7-2 with TRBJ2-3, with a tentative D call TRBD2 (5 bases). The V end was cut by 4 bases, the J end by 1 base, with 9 bases between. CDR3 length: 14 amino acids. CDR1 and CDR2 from the germline V gene are SGHTA and FQGNSA.

The chain has TRBV6-5 and TRBJ2-1, with 9 bases that match TRBD1. Trimming took 6 bases from V and 6 from J; bases not matched to a gene: 9. CDR1 is MNHEY, CDR2 SVGAGI, per germline. The CDR3 is made up of 15 amino acids. DNA for the CDR3: TGTGCCAGCAGCCGGGACAGGGTTCCGCGCAATGAGCAGTTCTTC. Amino acids: CASSRDRVPRNEQFF.